This is a list of T cell receptor beta chains from one sample in a study. In TCRdb, the 5' RACE reads were re-called with MiXCR into one record per CDR3 protein. This sample has 62,000 or so distinct CDR3 sequences, with approximately 29% found just once. The sequenced sample was tumor-infiltrating naive CD4+ T cells sorted from the breast tumor. These receptors were collected from a female donor with breast cancer. CDR3s include the opening cysteine and the closing phenylalanine or tryptophan. The D gene is left open where the match is weak. Clone size is given for some rows only: seen once, a few or many times, or a class if the clone is expanded.

d_call: TRBD2
v_call: TRBV4-2
j_call: TRBJ2-5
clone_size: few
cdr3_aa: CASSCPQREGPPQETQYF
cdr3_nt: TGTGCCAGCAGCTGCCCCCAGCGGGAGGGCCCCCCCCAAGAGACCCAGTACTTC

d_call: NA
v_call: TRBV7-3
j_call: TRBJ2-6
clone_size: NA
cdr3_aa: CASSLNPGSGANVLTF
cdr3_nt: TGTGCCAGCAGCTTAAATCCGGGTTCAGGGGCCAACGTCCTGACTTTC

d_call: NA
v_call: TRBV4-3
j_call: TRBJ1-2
clone_size: many
cdr3_aa: CASSQVVSYGYTF
cdr3_nt: TGCGCCAGCAGCCAAGTAGTGTCCTATGGCTACACCTTC

d_call: NA
v_call: TRBV4-2
j_call: TRBJ2-7
clone_size: NA
cdr3_aa: CASSQDWGGSYEQYF
cdr3_nt: TGTGCCAGCAGCCAAGATTGGGGCGGTTCCTACGAGCAGTACTTC

d_call: TRBD1
v_call: TRBV28
j_call: TRBJ1-1
clone_size: few
cdr3_aa: CASRPPDRGVAEAFF
cdr3_nt: TGTGCCAGCAGACCCCCGGACAGGGGAGTTGCTGAAGCTTTCTTT

d_call: TRBD1
v_call: TRBV5-1
j_call: TRBJ2-1
clone_size: many
cdr3_aa: CASSSGGNNEQFF
cdr3_nt: TGCGCCAGCAGCTCAGGGGGCAACAATGAGCAGTTCTTC

d_call: TRBD1
v_call: TRBV7-3
j_call: TRBJ2-2
clone_size: few
cdr3_aa: CAGSLSQRQGASTGELFF
cdr3_nt: TGTGCCGGCAGCTTAAGTCAAAGACAGGGGGCGTCGACCGGGGAGCTGTTTTTT

d_call: NA
v_call: TRBV20-1
j_call: TRBJ2-5
clone_size: NA
cdr3_aa: CSARAGYGGETQYF
cdr3_nt: TGCAGTGCTAGAGCGGGCTACGGGGGAGAGACCCAGTACTTC

d_call: NA
v_call: TRBV5-6
j_call: TRBJ1-4
clone_size: NA
cdr3_aa: CASSSGRINEKLFF
cdr3_nt: TGTGCCAGCAGCTCTGGACGGATTAATGAAAAACTGTTTTTT

d_call: NA
v_call: TRBV7-7
j_call: TRBJ2-1
clone_size: many
cdr3_aa: CASSSGSGDEQFF
cdr3_nt: TGTGCCAGCAGCTCGGGATCGGGGGATGAGCAGTTCTTC

d_call: TRBD2
v_call: TRBV29-1
j_call: TRBJ2-7
clone_size: once
cdr3_aa: CSVEKGLAGVREQYF
cdr3_nt: TGCAGCGTCGAAAAAGGACTAGCGGGAGTCCGCGAGCAGTACTTC

d_call: NA
v_call: TRBV15
j_call: TRBJ1-2
clone_size: few
cdr3_aa: CATSREVPGVGARGYTF
cdr3_nt: TGTGCCACCAGCAGAGAGGTCCCTGGGGTGGGTGCGAGGGGCTACACCTTC

d_call: TRBD1
v_call: TRBV6-5
j_call: TRBJ2-1
clone_size: many
cdr3_aa: CASSYPWTGGRSSPQFF
cdr3_nt: TGTGCCAGCAGTTACCCATGGACAGGGGGTAGGTCTAGCCCCCAGTTCTTC

d_call: NA
v_call: TRBV20-1
j_call: TRBJ1-1
clone_size: many
cdr3_aa: CSARRSNTEAFF
cdr3_nt: TGCAGTGCTAGAAGGTCGAACACTGAAGCTTTCTTT

d_call: NA
v_call: TRBV5-1
j_call: TRBJ2-2
clone_size: few
cdr3_aa: CASSSRPQGRTGELFF
cdr3_nt: TGCGCCAGCAGCTCACGGCCGCAGGGTAGGACCGGGGAGCTGTTTTTT

d_call: NA
v_call: TRBV6-5
j_call: TRBJ2-7
clone_size: NA
cdr3_aa: CASSRQGYEQYF
cdr3_nt: TGTGCCAGCAGCCGTCAAGGCTACGAGCAGTACTTC

d_call: NA
v_call: TRBV24-1
j_call: TRBJ2-1
clone_size: few
cdr3_aa: CATSDFGGIEQFF
cdr3_nt: TGTGCCACCAGTGATTTTGGGGGGATTGAGCAGTTCTTC

d_call: NA
v_call: TRBV6-2/TRBV6-3
j_call: TRBJ1-1
clone_size: NA
cdr3_aa: CASSTNQGTEAFF
cdr3_nt: TGTGCCAGCAGTACCAACCAGGGAACTGAAGCTTTCTTT

d_call: TRBD2
v_call: TRBV5-6
j_call: TRBJ2-7
clone_size: NA
cdr3_aa: CASSLASGGFSYEQYF
cdr3_nt: TGTGCCAGCAGCTTGGCCAGCGGGGGTTTCTCCTACGAGCAGTACTTC

d_call: NA
v_call: TRBV7-2
j_call: TRBJ1-6
clone_size: NA
cdr3_aa: CASSEGTLGFALHF
cdr3_nt: TGTGCCAGCAGCGAAGGGACTTTGGGCTTCGCCCTCCACTTT

d_call: NA
v_call: TRBV20-1
j_call: TRBJ1-3
clone_size: NA
cdr3_aa: CSASQGGFSGNTIYF
cdr3_nt: TGCAGTGCTAGCCAGGGTGGCTTCTCTGGAAACACCATATATTTT

d_call: NA
v_call: TRBV12-3/TRBV12-4
j_call: TRBJ2-7
clone_size: NA
cdr3_aa: CASSSRREQYF
cdr3_nt: TGTGCCAGCAGTTCTAGGAGGGAGCAGTACTTC

d_call: TRBD2
v_call: TRBV15
j_call: TRBJ2-3
clone_size: few
cdr3_aa: CATSSGTSGRARTDTQYF
cdr3_nt: TGTGCCACCAGCAGCGGGACTAGCGGGAGGGCCCGCACAGATACGCAGTATTTT

d_call: NA
v_call: TRBV12-3/TRBV12-4
j_call: TRBJ1-5
clone_size: NA
cdr3_aa: CASSKRQEQPQHF
cdr3_nt: TGTGCCAGCAGCAAGCGCCAGGAACAGCCCCAGCATTTT

d_call: NA
v_call: TRBV19
j_call: TRBJ2-1
clone_size: NA
cdr3_aa: CASSRSAYNEQFF
cdr3_nt: TGTGCCAGTTCACGGTCCGCCTACAATGAGCAGTTCTTC

d_call: NA
v_call: TRBV6-5
j_call: TRBJ1-1
clone_size: NA
cdr3_aa: CASSSHETGAWTEAFF
cdr3_nt: TGTGCCAGCAGTTCCCACGAGACGGGGGCGTGGACTGAAGCTTTCTTT

d_call: TRBD1
v_call: TRBV29-1
j_call: TRBJ2-7
clone_size: NA
cdr3_aa: CSVRQGSEQHF
cdr3_nt: TGCAGCGTTCGACAGGGAAGCGAGCAGCACTTC

d_call: NA
v_call: TRBV2
j_call: TRBJ2-1
clone_size: once
cdr3_aa: CASTRGPPNNEQFF
cdr3_nt: TGTGCCAGCACCCGGGGCCCCCCAAACAACGAGCAGTTCTTC

d_call: NA
v_call: TRBV4-1
j_call: TRBJ1-5
clone_size: few
cdr3_aa: CASSQGAGGRAHQPQHF
cdr3_nt: TGCGCCAGCAGCCAAGGGGCTGGGGGGAGGGCTCATCAGCCCCAGCATTTT

d_call: TRBD1
v_call: TRBV6-2/TRBV6-3
j_call: TRBJ2-7
clone_size: NA
cdr3_aa: CASIKGGAESYEQYF
cdr3_nt: TGTGCCAGCATCAAAGGGGGCGCAGAAAGCTACGAGCAGTACTTC

d_call: TRBD1
v_call: TRBV2
j_call: TRBJ1-1
clone_size: few
cdr3_aa: CASSQQGIMNTEAFF
cdr3_nt: TGTGCCAGCAGTCAACAGGGGATTATGAACACTGAAGCTTTCTTT

d_call: NA
v_call: TRBV7-3
j_call: TRBJ1-1
clone_size: many
cdr3_aa: CASSTFGYTEAFF
cdr3_nt: TGTGCCAGCAGCACTTTCGGGTACACTGAAGCTTTCTTT

d_call: NA
v_call: TRBV6-1
j_call: TRBJ1-6
clone_size: few
cdr3_aa: CASKGRNSPLHF
cdr3_nt: TGTGCCAGTAAAGGCAGAAATTCACCCCTCCACTTT

d_call: NA
v_call: TRBV29-1
j_call: TRBJ2-5
clone_size: NA
cdr3_aa: CSVEEGATQYF
cdr3_nt: TGCAGCGTTGAGGAAGGGGCGACCCAGTACTTC

d_call: NA
v_call: TRBV7-3
j_call: TRBJ2-5
clone_size: few
cdr3_aa: CASSSGVGETQYF
cdr3_nt: TGTGCCAGCAGCTCCGGGGTGGGAGAGACCCAGTACTTC

d_call: NA
v_call: TRBV4-2
j_call: TRBJ2-3
clone_size: medium-sized
cdr3_aa: CASSQEGPPRTDTQYF
cdr3_nt: TGTGCCAGCAGCCAAGAAGGACCCCCTCGCACAGATACGCAGTATTTT

d_call: NA
v_call: TRBV7-9
j_call: TRBJ2-5
clone_size: many
cdr3_aa: CASSLRPPAQGGKETQYF
cdr3_nt: TGTGCCAGCAGCCTGAGGCCCCCCGCACAGGGGGGGAAAGAGACCCAGTACTTC

d_call: NA
v_call: TRBV7-8
j_call: TRBJ2-3
clone_size: few
cdr3_aa: CASSLGRLGTSTDTQYF
cdr3_nt: TGTGCCAGCAGCTTAGGGCGTTTAGGGACTTCCACAGATACGCAGTATTTT

d_call: TRBD1
v_call: TRBV28
j_call: TRBJ1-1
clone_size: many
cdr3_aa: CASSSPGGQGYTEAFF
cdr3_nt: TGTGCCAGCAGTTCCCCGGGGGGACAGGGGTACACTGAAGCTTTCTTT

d_call: NA
v_call: TRBV28
j_call: TRBJ1-1
clone_size: NA
cdr3_aa: CASNSLVVNTEAFF
cdr3_nt: TGTGCCAGCAACTCCCTTGTAGTGAACACTGAAGCTTTCTTT

d_call: NA
v_call: TRBV7-2
j_call: TRBJ2-3
clone_size: NA
cdr3_aa: CASSLDSVTDTQYF
cdr3_nt: TGTGCCAGCAGCTTAGATTCGGTTACAGATACGCAGTATTTT

d_call: NA
v_call: TRBV4-1
j_call: TRBJ2-7
clone_size: many
cdr3_aa: CASSQATGHPEREQYF
cdr3_nt: TGCGCCAGCAGCCAAGCTACGGGACACCCCGAGAGGGAGCAGTACTTC

d_call: NA
v_call: TRBV5-1
j_call: TRBJ2-3
clone_size: few
cdr3_aa: CASSFPGRSDTQYF
cdr3_nt: TGCGCCAGCAGCTTTCCAGGGAGGTCAGATACGCAGTATTTT

d_call: TRBD1
v_call: TRBV5-1
j_call: TRBJ2-2
clone_size: NA
cdr3_aa: CASSLIGDRAGTGELFF
cdr3_nt: TGCGCCAGCAGCCTTATAGGAGACAGGGCCGGGACCGGGGAGCTGTTTTTT

d_call: NA
v_call: TRBV20-1
j_call: TRBJ2-6
clone_size: NA
cdr3_aa: CSAQSRSSGANVLTF
cdr3_nt: TGCAGTGCTCAATCTCGGAGTTCTGGGGCCAACGTCCTGACTTTC

d_call: NA
v_call: TRBV5-1
j_call: TRBJ2-5
clone_size: few
cdr3_aa: CASSLAGAEETQYF
cdr3_nt: TGCGCCAGCAGCTTGGCGGGGGCCGAAGAGACCCAGTACTTC

d_call: NA
v_call: TRBV7-9
j_call: TRBJ2-1
clone_size: NA
cdr3_aa: CASSGGTELEQFF
cdr3_nt: TGTGCCAGCAGCGGAGGGACAGAATTAGAGCAGTTCTTC

d_call: NA
v_call: TRBV29-1
j_call: TRBJ2-3
clone_size: NA
cdr3_aa: CSVDPLLDREVGDTQYF
cdr3_nt: TGCAGCGTTGACCCCCTCTTAGACAGGGAGGTTGGCGATACGCAGTATTTT

d_call: TRBD1
v_call: TRBV5-1
j_call: TRBJ2-3
clone_size: NA
cdr3_aa: CASSLWGQGFSTDTQYF
cdr3_nt: TGCGCCAGCAGCTTGTGGGGACAGGGTTTTTCCACAGATACGCAGTATTTT

d_call: TRBD2
v_call: TRBV4-3
j_call: TRBJ2-2
clone_size: NA
cdr3_aa: CASSQSLLAGGPLELSF
cdr3_nt: TGCGCCAGCAGCCAATCGTTACTAGCGGGAGGCCCCCTGGAGCTGTCTTTT

d_call: TRBD2
v_call: TRBV4-1
j_call: TRBJ2-1
clone_size: few
cdr3_aa: CASSPLGASGGQYNEQFF
cdr3_nt: TGCGCCAGCAGCCCCCTCGGCGCTAGCGGGGGGCAATACAATGAGCAGTTCTTC

d_call: TRBD1
v_call: TRBV20-1
j_call: TRBJ1-5
clone_size: NA
cdr3_aa: CSANRGNQPQHF
cdr3_nt: TGCAGTGCTAACAGGGGGAATCAGCCCCAGCATTTT

d_call: NA
v_call: TRBV7-3
j_call: TRBJ1-5
clone_size: few
cdr3_aa: CASSWAVGQPQHF
cdr3_nt: TGTGCCAGCAGCTGGGCAGTCGGTCAGCCCCAGCATTTT

d_call: TRBD2
v_call: TRBV7-9
j_call: TRBJ2-2
clone_size: many
cdr3_aa: CASSLLSGIGELFF
cdr3_nt: TGTGCCAGCAGCCTACTGAGCGGGATCGGGGAGCTGTTTTTT

d_call: TRBD1
v_call: TRBV5-1
j_call: TRBJ1-5
clone_size: few
cdr3_aa: CASSDTGGGQPQHF
cdr3_nt: TGCGCCAGCAGCGATACAGGGGGCGGTCAGCCCCAGCATTTT

d_call: NA
v_call: TRBV29-1
j_call: TRBJ2-3
clone_size: NA
cdr3_aa: CSVSGRGTDTQYF
cdr3_nt: TGCAGCGTTTCAGGGAGAGGCACAGATACGCAGTATTTT

d_call: NA
v_call: TRBV25-1
j_call: TRBJ2-5
clone_size: NA
cdr3_aa: CASSERKEETQYF
cdr3_nt: TGTGCCAGCAGTGAACGTAAGGAAGAGACCCAGTACTTC

d_call: TRBD2
v_call: TRBV4-2
j_call: TRBJ2-5
clone_size: NA
cdr3_aa: CASSQGGVGETQYF
cdr3_nt: TGTGCCAGCAGCCAGGGGGGGGTTGGAGAGACCCAGTACTTC

d_call: NA
v_call: TRBV6-5
j_call: TRBJ1-2
clone_size: many
cdr3_aa: CASSKPNYGYTF
cdr3_nt: TGTGCCAGCTCTAAGCCTAACTATGGCTACACCTTC

d_call: NA
v_call: TRBV6-5
j_call: TRBJ1-4
clone_size: NA
cdr3_aa: CASRNTGYNEKLFF
cdr3_nt: TGTGCCAGCAGAAACACAGGGTATAATGAAAAACTGTTTTTT